The 27 T cell receptor beta chains below all came from one sample that was sequenced in a study of T cell repertoires in cytomegalovirus infection. These receptors' targets are unknown. TCRdb fed the reads into MiXCR, producing one record per CDR3 protein. The sample consists of about half a million distinct CDR3 sequences, 33% of them appearing once. Here the sequenced sample was cultured PBMCs, taken from culture after CMV antigen stimulation. These TCRs come from a human donor in good health (CMV status not recorded). Some clones in this sample may be carry-over from other donors' samples.

This clonotype occurred many times. This chain uses TRBV7-2 with TRBJ2-2, with 8 bases aligning to TRBD1. V lost 3 bases to trimming and J lost 6 bases; unmatched junction nucleotides: 9. This CDR3 comprises 16 residues. Germline V CDR1 and CDR2: SGHTA, FQGNSA. CDR3 in amino acids: CASSFLGQGGAGELFF. CDR3 DNA: TGTGCCAGCAGCTTCCTCGGACAGGGCGGGGCCGGGGAGCTGTTTTTT.

The rearrangement joins TRBV10-3 to TRBJ2-7; 9 bases match TRBD2. Germline V gene sequence: CDR1 ENHRY, CDR2 SYGVKD. With V trimmed by 4 bases and J by 0 bases, 4 bases remained unmatched. The CDR3 contains 15 residues. The DNA of the CDR3 is TGTGCCATCAGTGCCACTAGCGGGCCCTCCTACGAGCAGTACTTC. Amino acid sequence: CAISATSGPSYEQYF.

The sample holds a few counts of this clonotype. This chain links TRBV12-3 or TRBV12-4 with TRBJ2-3; 7 positions match TRBD2. Trimming at V came to 6 bases and at J to 4 bases, leaving 16 bases not matched to a gene. The CDR3 runs 17 residues. The CDR3 DNA reads as TGTGCCAGCAGCCCGCATGAGATAGCGGGTTTGCCAGATACGCAGTATTTT. It specifies CASSPHEIAGLPDTQYF.

This clonotype was found a few times. CDR3 residues: CASTGLAGTGELFF. CDR3 DNA: TGTGCCAGTACGGGACTAGCGGGCACCGGGGAGCTGTTTTTT. The chain recombines TRBV2 with TRBJ2-2; 12 bases fit TRBD2. The J segment lost 4 bases and the V segment lost 9 bases, leaving 3 bases of the junction unmatched. This CDR3 contains 14 residues. Germline lookup yields CDR1 SNHLY and CDR2 FYNNEI. Filled out from reference TRBV2 and TRBJ2-2, the complete variable domain reads EPEVTQTPSHQVTQMGQEVILRCVPISNHLYFYWYRQILGQKVEFLVSFYNNEISEKSEIFDDQFSVERPDGSNFTLKIRSTKLEDSAMYFCASTGLAGTGELFFGEGSRLTVL.

A few counts support this clonotype. The chain has TRBV6-5 and TRBJ1-2; D gene ambiguous. CDR1 MNHEY and CDR2 SVGAGI come from the germline V gene. CDR3 length: 15 residues. V lost 0 bases and J 0 bases, leaving 8 bases between the germline ends. CDR3 sequence: CASSYSAATNYGYTF. The CDR3 DNA follows: TGTGCCAGCAGTTACTCGGCAGCGACTAACTATGGCTACACCTTC.

V gene TRBV6-5 combines with J gene TRBJ2-3; no definite D call. Trimming left V 11 bases short and J 4 bases short, with 13 bases between. CDR3 length: 12 amino acids. The V gene's germline CDR1 is MNHEY and CDR2 SVGAGI. The CDR3 here is CAASPWPDTQYF. The CDR3 region has the DNA TGTGCCGCCAGTCCTTGGCCAGATACGCAGTATTTT.

This clonotype was seen only a few times. V and J are TRBV4-2 and TRBJ2-2; either TRBD1 or TRBD2 may fit D (6 bases each). V was pared by 8 bases and J by 1 base, with 14 bases between. The CDR3 sequence is 15 residues long. The germline V gene encodes CDR1 LGHNA and CDR2 YNFKEQ. CDR3: CASRPGAMNTGELFF. DNA of the CDR3: TGTGCCAGCCGCCCGGGGGCTATGAACACCGGGGAGCTGTTTTTT.

This clonotype was observed a handful of times. The rearrangement links TRBV7-2 to TRBJ2-2; D may match TRBD1 or TRBD2 (5 bases each). The V gene lost 7 bases and the J gene lost 4 bases, with 13 bases spanning the gap. CDR3 length: 14 residues. The germline V gene has CDR1 SGHTA and CDR2 FQGNSA. The CDR3 nucleotides are TGTGCCAGCACTCGGGGCGCCGGCACCGGGGAGCTGTTTTTT. It translates to CASTRGAGTGELFF. The full variable domain, in which reference TRBV7-2 and TRBJ2-2 provide the parts outside the CDR3, is GAGVSQSPSNKVTEKGKDVELRCDPISGHTALYWYRQSLGQGLEFLIYFQGNSAPDKSGLPSDRFSAERTGGSVSTLTIQRTQQEDSAVYLCASTRGAGTGELFFGEGSRLTVL.

The chain is built from TRBV19 and TRBJ2-5; D remains unclear. V lost 5 bases and J lost 1, with 17 bases in between. The CDR3 has 16 amino acids. Germline values: CDR1 LNHDA, CDR2 SQIVND (reference sequence). The CDR3 spells CASSPRPSLFQETQYF. The CDR3 coding sequence is TGTGCCAGTAGTCCTAGACCTTCCCTATTCCAAGAGACCCAGTACTTC.

V and J are TRBV6-5 and TRBJ2-5; TRBD1 might be the D (5 bases). V gave up 2 bases and J gave up 2 bases, with 9 bases separating them. CDR1 MNHEY and CDR2 SVGAGI come from the germline V gene. This CDR3 is 14 amino acids long. Here the CDR3 reads CASSYAQGQETQYF. As DNA, the CDR3 is TGTGCCAGCAGTTACGCGCAGGGACAAGAGACCCAGTACTTC.

V usage is TRBV7-4 and J usage is TRBJ2-7, with TRBD2 matching over 7 bases. The germline CDR1 and CDR2 sequences are SGHVT and SQSDAQ. Trimming at V came to 5 bases and at J to 6 bases, leaving 10 bases not matched to a gene. The CDR3 runs to 14 residues. The CDR3 DNA follows: TGTGCCAGCAGCCGGGATCGGGAGGCCTCCGAGCAGTACGTC. Translation: CASSRDREASEQYV.

The V and J genes are TRBV10-3 and TRBJ2-7; tentatively, D is TRBD2 (5 bases). The V end lost 6 bases, the J end lost 5 bases, and 23 bases lay between the germline ends. The CDR3 runs to 16 residues. Per germline, CDR1 ENHRY and CDR2 SYGVKD. The chain's CDR3 is CAIRTGNSGFLDEQYF. CDR3 DNA sequence: TGTGCCATCAGAACTGGGAACTCGGGATTCCTCGACGAGCAGTACTTC.

The chain has TRBV4-2 and TRBJ2-5, with TRBD2 identical over 7 bases. Unmatched junction bases numbered 6, after V lost 1 base and J lost 1 base. The CDR3 loop spans 16 amino acids. Germline loops: CDR1 LGHNA, CDR2 YNFKEQ. The chain's CDR3 is CASSQGGGRGQETQYF. In nucleotides, the CDR3 is TGTGCCAGCAGCCAAGGGGGTGGGAGGGGCCAAGAGACCCAGTACTTC.

The genes are TRBV5-6 and TRBJ2-7; TRBD2 aligns across 11 bases. The CDR3 has 15 amino acids. With 1 base clipped from V and 5 bases from J, the junction kept 5 bases outside the gene matches. CDR1 is SGHDT and CDR2 is YYEEEE in the germline V gene. DNA of the CDR3: TGTGCCAGCAGCTTGATACTAGCGGGAGTCCACGAGCAGTACGTC. Translating it yields CASSLILAGVHEQYV.

The V gene is TRBV14, the J gene TRBJ1-2; D remains unclear. The CDR3 covers 14 residues. V was shortened by 4 bases and J by 5 bases, with 14 bases between the two germline ends. Per germline, CDR1 SGHDN and CDR2 FVKESK. The CDR3 loop reads CASSPGLGGYGYTF. In nucleotides, the CDR3 is TGTGCCAGCAGCCCTGGTTTGGGAGGTTATGGCTACACCTTC.

This clonotype occurred a few times. J is TRBJ1-1 and V is TRBV12-3 or TRBV12-4; D ambiguous. The CDR3 extends over 12 amino acids. The ends were cut back, 4 bases at V and 7 bases at J, with 10 bases in the middle. The CDR3 nucleotides are TGTGCCAGCAGTTATTCAGCCAGTGAAGCTTTCTTT. Protein product: CASSYSASEAFF.

This clonotype appeared many times. V gene TRBV7-2 combines with J gene TRBJ1-1; unclear D gene. This CDR3 is 12 amino acids long. CDR1 SGHTA and CDR2 FQGNSA come from the germline V gene. Trimming left V 6 bases short and J 0 bases short, with 5 bases between. CDR3 nucleotides: TGTGCCAGCAGACCCATGAACACTGAAGCTTTCTTT. Translated: CASRPMNTEAFF.

The chain uses TRBV24-1 and TRBJ1-2; TRBD1 matches at 10 bases. The CDR3 runs 16 residues. V dropped 2 bases and J dropped 4; count of bases not matched to a gene: 6. The germline V gene has CDR1 KGHDR and CDR2 SFDVKD. In nucleotides, the CDR3 is TGTGCCACCAGTGATTCTACGGGACAGGGGATCTATGGCTACACCTTC. It encodes CATSDSTGQGIYGYTF.

The chain links TRBV18 to TRBJ2-6; D ambiguous. The CDR3 totals 17 residues. The V and J ends lost 3 bases and 3 bases respectively, with 15 bases between them. CDR1 is KGHSH and CDR2 is LQKENI in the germline V gene. The CDR3 nucleotides are TGTGCCAGCTCACCCTCGGGTAGGGCACGTGGGGCCAACGTCCTGACTTTC. Protein: CASSPSGRARGANVLTF.

V gene TRBV7-2 combines with J gene TRBJ2-2; D tentatively reads TRBD1 or TRBD2 (7 bases each). Per germline, CDR1 SGHTA and CDR2 FQGNSA. The CDR3 covers 15 residues. V lost 5 bases, J lost 6 bases, and 16 bases lay in between. The CDR3 DNA is TGTGCCAGCAGCCCCTACAGGGGAGGGGCCGGGGAGCTGTTTTTT. It yields the protein CASSPYRGGAGELFF.

The DNA of the CDR3 is TGTGCCAGTACCATAGCGGGACCCAGGGTCAATGAGCAGTTCTTC. This gives the protein CASTIAGPRVNEQFF. The chain recombines TRBV19 with TRBJ2-1, with TRBD2 matching over 8 bases. The CDR3 length is 15 residues. Trimming took 7 bases from V and 6 from J; bases not matched to a gene: 11. Germline loops: CDR1 LNHDA, CDR2 SQIVND (reference sequence).

This clonotype was counted a few times. This chain uses TRBV7-8 with TRBJ2-3; the D gene is possibly TRBD2 (5 bases). Between the trimmed V and J ends, which lost 5 bases and 0 bases, there was a span of 21 bases. This CDR3 has 18 amino acids. Looked up from germline, CDR1 is SGHVS and CDR2 is FQNEAQ. The CDR3 region is CASSAALRGRPSTDTQYF. CDR3 in DNA: TGTGCCAGCAGCGCGGCTTTACGAGGGCGGCCGAGCACAGATACGCAGTATTTT.

The gene calls are TRBV19 and TRBJ1-2; TRBD1 might be the D (6 bases). The CDR3 consists of 12 residues. V shed 5 bases and J shed 7 bases, with 11 bases lying between them. Germline V gene sequence: CDR1 LNHDA, CDR2 SQIVND (reference sequence). CDR3 bases: TGTGCCAGTAGTCCCCAGGACAGTGGCTACACCTTC. This gives the protein CASSPQDSGYTF.

This clonotype was seen ten or more times. V gene TRBV7-2 combines with J gene TRBJ2-2, with 7 bases identical to TRBD1. The CDR3 runs 15 residues. The J segment lost 6 bases and the V segment lost 1 base, leaving 5 bases of the junction unmatched. CDR1 and CDR2 from the germline V gene are SGHTA and FQGNSA. The DNA of the CDR3 is TGTGCCAGCAGCTTAGAGACAGGGCGGGCCGGGGAGCTGTTTTTT. As protein: CASSLETGRAGELFF.

This clonotype has a handful of counts. This chain uses TRBV6-5 with TRBJ2-4; 7 bases line up with TRBD2. The CDR3 spans 15 residues. Looked up from germline, CDR1 is MNHEY and CDR2 is SVGAGI. With 10 bases clipped from V and 1 base from J, the junction kept 10 bases outside the gene matches. The CDR3 is CATWEGGSAKNIQYF. The CDR3 DNA reads as TGTGCCACTTGGGAGGGAGGTTCGGCCAAAAACATTCAGTACTTC.

The chain couples TRBV6-5 to TRBJ2-3; no clear D gene. The length of the CDR3 is 14 residues. Germline V gene lookup returns CDR1 MNHEY and CDR2 SVGAGI. V lost 3 bases and J 5 bases, leaving 12 bases between the germline ends. The CDR3 DNA is TGTGCCAGCAGTTATAGGTTCAGTTTAGATACGCAGTATTTT. Residues: CASSYRFSLDTQYF.

The gene calls are TRBV7-9 and TRBJ2-7, with a possible D match to TRBD2 (6 bases). Trimming removed 6 bases at V and 3 bases at J, with 18 bases between. The V gene's germline CDR1 is SEHNR and CDR2 FQNEAQ (reference sequence). The CDR3 loop spans 15 amino acids. The CDR3 nucleotides read TGTGCCAGCAGTCTGACTAGACAGTCCCTCTACGAGCAGTACTTC. Translated: CASSLTRQSLYEQYF.